The rows below give T cell receptor beta chains drawn from one sample of a study of cytomegalovirus exposure and HLA in healthy donors. Using immunoSEQ multiplex PCR, the repertoire was profiled, and TCRdb retains in-frame clones only, with some absent. This repertoire shows around 82,000 clones, about 78% found once; its top ten account for 5.5%. The source material was PBMCs. All receptors derive from a male donor in good health and CMV-seropositive. Both conserved end residues are part of each CDR3.

v_gene	j_gene	CDR3aa
TRBV28	TRBJ1-4	CASTVGTYEKLFF
TRBV6-1	TRBJ2-7	CASSRDWLSYYEQYF
TRBV6-4	TRBJ2-1	CASSPLAGDHNEQFF
TRBV5-4	TRBJ2-3	CASSSAGPTDTQYF
TRBV9	TRBJ2-3	CASSVGLGTVFGDTQYF
TRBV10-3	TRBJ2-2	CAISSLVPGELFF
TRBV7-8	TRBJ2-7	CASSLDGGSGGAWYEQYF
TRBV28	TRBJ1-2	CASRLPRIYGYTF
TRBV5-6	TRBJ1-1	CASRFGTGNTEAFF
TRBV5-1	NA	CASSAHRDRYEQYF
TRBV4-3	TRBJ2-7	CASSQGQAYEQYF
TRBV5-4	TRBJ2-7	CASSLRGASYEQYF
TRBV19	TRBJ2-1	CASSIAGNSYNEQFF
TRBV5-1	TRBJ1-1	CASSIQVNTEAFF
TRBV29-1	TRBJ1-1	CSVEGSTGGRAFF
TRBV28	TRBJ1-1	CASRLGQANTEAFF
TRBV7-6	TRBJ2-7	CASSGSGLAGGTYEQYF
TRBV5-4	TRBJ2-1	CASTFQTGGYNEQFF
TRBV5-1	TRBJ2-3	CASSPGGPSITDTQYF
TRBV9	TRBJ2-3	CASSVEAGSTDTQYF
TRBV6-5	TRBJ1-1	CASNRERAPEAFF
TRBV30	TRBJ2-6	CAWMVTGISGANVLTF
TRBV28	TRBJ1-5	CASSPTFQGRSQPQHF
TRBV5-1	TRBJ1-2	CASSFDTPTLRGYTF
TRBV18	TRBJ2-7	CASSPSGDEQYF
TRBV5-1	TRBJ2-3	CASSRTGSDTQYF
TRBV4-3	TRBJ2-3	CASSYGGGGYTDTQYF
TRBV25-1	TRBJ1-3	CASTPDRYSGNTIYF
TRBV10-3	TRBJ2-1	CAISGTGDTGSYNEQFF
TRBV6-5	TRBJ2-1	CASSSEAGGHEQFF
TRBV5-4	TRBJ2-1	CASSPRLAVYNEQFF
TRBV7-2	TRBJ2-3	CASSLVGGSGIDTDTQYF
TRBV10-1	TRBJ2-6	CASSEERGGAGANVLTF
TRBV6-5	TRBJ1-2	CASSYPGGSQGYTF
TRBV7-9	TRBJ1-4	CSSSRDTSNEKLFF